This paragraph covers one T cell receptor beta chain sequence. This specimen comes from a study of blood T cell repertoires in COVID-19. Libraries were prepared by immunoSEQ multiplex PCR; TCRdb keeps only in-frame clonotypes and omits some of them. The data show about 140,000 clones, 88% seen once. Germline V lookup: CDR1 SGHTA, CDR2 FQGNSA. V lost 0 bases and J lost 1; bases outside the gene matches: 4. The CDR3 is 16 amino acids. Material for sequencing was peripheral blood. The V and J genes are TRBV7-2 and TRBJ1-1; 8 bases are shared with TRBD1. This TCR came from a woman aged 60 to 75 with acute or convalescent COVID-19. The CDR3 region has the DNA TGTGCCAGCAGCTTAGCTGGACAGGGAGCGAACACTGAAGCTTTCTTT. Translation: CASSLAGQGANTEAFF.